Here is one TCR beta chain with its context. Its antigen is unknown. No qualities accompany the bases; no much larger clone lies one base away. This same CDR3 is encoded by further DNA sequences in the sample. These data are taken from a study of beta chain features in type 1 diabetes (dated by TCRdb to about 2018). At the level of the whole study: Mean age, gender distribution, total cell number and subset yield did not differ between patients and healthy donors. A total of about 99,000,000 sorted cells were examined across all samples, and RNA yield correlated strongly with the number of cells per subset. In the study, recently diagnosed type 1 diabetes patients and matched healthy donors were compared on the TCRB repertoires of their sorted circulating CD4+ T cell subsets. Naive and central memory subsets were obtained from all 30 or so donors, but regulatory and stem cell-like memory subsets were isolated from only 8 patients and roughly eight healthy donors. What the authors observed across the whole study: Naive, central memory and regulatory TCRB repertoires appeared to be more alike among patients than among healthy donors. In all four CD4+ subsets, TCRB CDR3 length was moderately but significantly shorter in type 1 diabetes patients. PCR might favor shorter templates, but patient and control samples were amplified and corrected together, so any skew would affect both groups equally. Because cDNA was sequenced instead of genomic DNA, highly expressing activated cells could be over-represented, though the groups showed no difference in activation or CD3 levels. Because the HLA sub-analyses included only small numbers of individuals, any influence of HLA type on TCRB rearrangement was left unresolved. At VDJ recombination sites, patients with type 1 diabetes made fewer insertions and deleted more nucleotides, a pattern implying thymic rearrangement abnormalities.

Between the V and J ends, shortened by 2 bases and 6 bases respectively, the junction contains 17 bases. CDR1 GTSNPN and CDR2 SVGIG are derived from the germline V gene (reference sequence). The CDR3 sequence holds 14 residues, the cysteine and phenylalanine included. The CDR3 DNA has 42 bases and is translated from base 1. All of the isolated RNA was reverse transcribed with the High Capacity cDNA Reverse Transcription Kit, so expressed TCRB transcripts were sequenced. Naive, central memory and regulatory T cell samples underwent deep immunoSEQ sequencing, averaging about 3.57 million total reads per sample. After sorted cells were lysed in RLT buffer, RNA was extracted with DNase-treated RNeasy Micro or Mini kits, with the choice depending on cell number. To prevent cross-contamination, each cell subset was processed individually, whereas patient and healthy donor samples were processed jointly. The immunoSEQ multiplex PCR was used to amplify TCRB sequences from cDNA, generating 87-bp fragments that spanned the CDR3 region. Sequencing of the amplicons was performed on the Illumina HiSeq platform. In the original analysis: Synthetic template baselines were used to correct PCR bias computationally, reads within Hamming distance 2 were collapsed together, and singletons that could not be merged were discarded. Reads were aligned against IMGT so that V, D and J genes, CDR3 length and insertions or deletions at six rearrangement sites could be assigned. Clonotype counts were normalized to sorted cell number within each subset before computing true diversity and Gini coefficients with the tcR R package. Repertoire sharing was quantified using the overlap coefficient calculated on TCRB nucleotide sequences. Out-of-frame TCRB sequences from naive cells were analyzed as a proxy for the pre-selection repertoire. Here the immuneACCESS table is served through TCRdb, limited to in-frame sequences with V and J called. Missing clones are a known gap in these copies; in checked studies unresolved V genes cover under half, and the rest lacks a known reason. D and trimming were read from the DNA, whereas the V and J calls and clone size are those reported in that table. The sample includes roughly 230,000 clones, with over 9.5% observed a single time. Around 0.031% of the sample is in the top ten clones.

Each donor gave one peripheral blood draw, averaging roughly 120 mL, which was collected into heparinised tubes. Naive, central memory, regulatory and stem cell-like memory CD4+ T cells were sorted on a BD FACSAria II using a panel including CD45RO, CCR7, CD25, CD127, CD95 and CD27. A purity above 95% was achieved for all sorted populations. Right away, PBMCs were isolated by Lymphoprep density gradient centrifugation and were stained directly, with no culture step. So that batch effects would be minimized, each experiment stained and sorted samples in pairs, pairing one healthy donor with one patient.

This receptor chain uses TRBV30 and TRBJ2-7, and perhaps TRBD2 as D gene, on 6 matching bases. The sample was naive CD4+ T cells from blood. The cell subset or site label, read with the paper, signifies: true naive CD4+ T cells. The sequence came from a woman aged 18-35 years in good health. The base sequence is TGTGCCTGGAGTCTCAGCCCGACCGGGGGCGAGCAGTACTTC. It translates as CAWSLSPTGGEQYF.